This TCR beta chain was obtained from a study of OX40 agonist ivuxolimab in advanced cancers. Regarding the complete study: Ivuxolimab, which targeted the costimulatory receptor OX40 (CD134), was an agonistic, fully human IgG2 monoclonal antibody. Intravenous ivuxolimab was administered to patients every 2 weeks at six dose levels: 0.01, 0.1, 0.3, 1.5, 3 and 10 mg/kg. Of the roughly 54 patients in dose escalation, 19 had hepatocellular carcinoma, around 15 had melanoma, 9 had renal cell carcinoma and 9 had head and neck cancer. In the dose-escalation cohort, approximately 83% of patients were male, and the mean age was 60 years with a range of roughly 20 to 85. Prior anti-PD-1, anti-PD-L1 or anti-CTLA-4 therapy was permitted, and 40% to 50% of dose-escalation patients had received checkpoint inhibitors. Partial responses occurred in three dose-escalation patients: two with cutaneous melanoma and one with hepatocellular carcinoma. Peripheral TCRbeta sequencing was intended to test whether TCR sequence diversity was altered and clonal T-cell expansion was caused by ivuxolimab. The monotherapy dose-escalation portion (N ≈ 50 patients) of the phase I ivuxolimab trial is reported in the paper. Study-level results and caveats: After ivuxolimab, expanded clones were on average more numerous among CD8+ T cells than among CD4+ T cells. In the 0.1-3.0 mg/kg groups, partial responders were among the patients with the lowest normalized peripheral clonal expansion, particularly in CD8+ T cells. Low levels of normalized T-cell clonal expansion were also shown by some nonresponding patients. At doses of 0.1 to 3.0 mg/kg, clonal expansion of both CD4+ and CD8+ blood T cells was observed from baseline to week 6. Antigen specificity was not determined for the clonally expanded peripheral T cells.

For sequencing of the TCRbeta CDR3 region, genomic DNA was extracted from the sorted cells. The immunoSEQ Assay was used for sequencing of TCRbeta CDR3 regions. TCRdb obtained this table from immuneACCESS and retained in-frame rearrangements with V and J assigned. These tables miss some clones; where compared with another copy, unresolved V genes account for less than half of the shortfall, and the remainder is unexplained. In all, the sample holds 60,000 or so clones, and 84% of those were seen once. The biggest ten clones account for approximately 30% of the sample. Concerning this clone: What antigen it recognizes has not been identified. No clone much larger than this one lies a single base away; base qualities are absent.

In the germline V gene, CDR1 corresponds to KGHSH and CDR2 to LQKENI. V is clipped by 2 bases and J by 0 bases, and the sequence between their germline boundaries is 11 bases long. The cysteine opens and the phenylalanine closes a CDR3 of 16 amino acids. Only the CDR3 portion is preserved as DNA: 48 bases, with reading frame beginning at the first base. The trial excluded patients who had a history of autoimmune disease or who were on systemic immunosuppression. Peripheral blood for TCR sequencing was drawn from every dose cohort at baseline, at cycle 4 day 1 and at cycle 7 day 1. The samples were taken from a phase I, first-in-human, multicenter, open-label dose-escalation trial of ivuxolimab. Adults with locally advanced or metastatic melanoma, renal cell carcinoma, hepatocellular carcinoma or head and neck squamous cell carcinoma were enrolled in the trial. Before TCR sequencing, CD4+ T cells and CD8+ T cells from peripheral blood were sorted into separate populations.

This sequence uses TRBV18 and TRBJ1-5, with TRBD1 perhaps the D gene, on 6 matching bases. This TCR was recovered from an adult with an advanced solid tumor such as melanoma, head and neck, liver or kidney cancer. The sample consisted of CD4+ or CD8+ T cells sorted from blood, taken in a trial of the OX40 agonist ivuxolimab. Read as DNA, the sequence is TGTGCCAGCTCACCAGGGACACTATATAGCAATCAGCCCCAGCATTTT. It codes for CASSPGTLYSNQPQHF.